The present T cell receptor beta chain was sequenced within a study of blood T cell repertoires in COVID-19. Some clones are missing from TCRdb's copy, which holds only in-frame ones; the method was immunoSEQ multiplex PCR. The data hold hundreds of thousands of clones, with about 91% observed a single time. In germline, CDR1 is MNHEY, CDR2 SMNVEV (reference sequence). This CDR3 has 15 residues. V trimming: 3 bases; J trimming: 2 bases; junction bases outside the gene matches: 4. This TCR derives from a woman between 25 and 40 years old with COVID-19, enrolled during active disease. What was sequenced was peripheral blood. J is TRBJ2-1 and V is TRBV27; TRBD1 matches 7 bases. In nucleotides, the CDR3 is TGTGCCAGCAGTTTCGGGACAGAAACCTACAATGAGCAGTTCTTC. Translated, it gives CASSFGTETYNEQFF.